These 24 T cell receptor beta chains originate from one sample sequenced in a study of shared clonotypes between healthy human individuals. Libraries were prepared by immunoSEQ multiplex PCR; TCRdb keeps only in-frame clonotypes and omits some of them. The profile covers a few million clones, with roughly nine tenths appearing a single time and roughly 0.14% taken by the ten largest. Input material: naive CD4+ T cells sorted from blood. Described subset: CD45RA+ positively selected. The receptors shown here come from a man between 18 and 29 years old in good health.

The chain has TRBV2 and TRBJ2-7; D may be TRBD1 (5 bases). Looked up from germline, CDR1 is SNHLY and CDR2 is FYNNEI. The V end lost 6 bases, the J end lost 2 bases, and 14 bases lay between the germline ends. CDR3 length: 14 residues. For the CDR3, the DNA is TGTGCCAGCAGCAAAGACAGCTCGACCTACGAGCAGTACTTC. Its translation: CASSKDSSTYEQYF.

In regard to this clone: Additional DNA sequences in this sample encode the identical CDR3. The rearrangement uses TRBV10-1 and TRBJ2-7; TRBD1 matches at 9 bases. J was trimmed by 2 bases and V by 4 bases; bases with no gene match: 0. CDR1 WNHNN and CDR2 SYGVQD come from the germline V gene (reference sequence). The CDR3 consists of 13 residues. This chain's CDR3 is CASSGQGAYEQYF. The DNA for the CDR3 is TGCGCCAGCAGTGGACAGGGGGCCTACGAGCAGTACTTC.

The gene calls are TRBV19 and TRBJ1-5; TRBD1 matches at 8 bases. V lost 3 bases and J lost 2; bases outside the gene matches: 6. In germline, CDR1 is LNHDA, CDR2 SQIVND (reference sequence). This CDR3 has 16 residues. CDR3 sequence (DNA): TGTGCCAGTAGTATTCAGGGGGCGTCGGGCAATCAGCCCCAGCATTTT. Its protein is CASSIQGASGNQPQHF.

The chain employs TRBV5-6 and TRBJ2-5, with 7 bases that match TRBD2. CDR3 size: 15 residues. V gave up 4 bases and J gave up 6 bases; unmatched junction bases: 12. Germline-derived CDR1 and CDR2 are SGHDT and YYEEEE. CDR3 sequence: CASSGQAGTIKTQYF. The DNA for the CDR3 is TGTGCCAGCAGCGGTCAAGCGGGGACTATTAAGACCCAGTACTTC.

The chain couples TRBV4-1 to TRBJ2-7; D not resolved. Germline CDR1 MGHRA, CDR2 YSYEKL. This CDR3 comprises 15 residues. V lost 2 bases and J lost 2, with 13 bases in between. CDR3 nucleotides: TGCGCCAGCAGCCAAACCCCGACTGTAGCCTACGAGCAGTACTTC. Amino acid sequence: CASSQTPTVAYEQYF.

The V and J genes are TRBV25-1 and TRBJ2-7; TRBD1 matches 9 bases. The germline V gene has CDR1 MGHDK and CDR2 SYGVNS. V lost 5 bases and J lost 3; bases outside the gene matches: 8. The CDR3 loop spans 15 amino acids. The CDR3 sequence is CASSLRGTGNYEQYF. CDR3 bases: TGTGCCAGCAGTCTGAGGGGGACAGGGAACTACGAGCAGTACTTC.

Only a few counts were recorded for this clone. The chain uses TRBV20-1 and TRBJ1-2; D is ambiguous. CDR1 and CDR2 (germline): DFQATT, SNEGSKA (reference sequence). V gave up 8 bases and J gave up 5 bases, with 12 bases separating them. This CDR3 spans 11 amino acids. CDR3 in amino acids: CSPGGLYGYTF. The DNA for the CDR3 is TGCAGTCCCGGCGGTCTTTATGGCTACACCTTC.

V is TRBV5-1 and J is TRBJ2-7; TRBD2 aligns across 13 bases. V gave up 0 bases and J gave up 5 bases; unmatched junction bases: 8. CDR3 length: 17 residues. The germline CDR1 and CDR2 sequences are SGHRS and YFSETQ. The CDR3 DNA follows: TGCGCCAGCAGCTTGGCAGGGACTAGCGGGAAAAACGACGAGCAGTACTTC. It encodes CASSLAGTSGKNDEQYF.

CDR3 amino acids: CASHPMGLAGYNEQFF. In nucleotides, the CDR3 is TGTGCCAGTCACCCGATGGGGCTAGCGGGGTACAATGAGCAGTTCTTC. The V call is TRBV19, the J call TRBJ2-1; TRBD2 agrees at 9 bases. After removal of 8 bases from V and 4 bases from J, the junction contained 12 bases not matched to a gene. This CDR3 contains 16 residues. Germline CDR1 reads LNHDA; CDR2 reads SQIVND (reference sequence).

This sequence joins TRBV27 and TRBJ1-5, with no clear D. Germline CDR1 MNHEY, CDR2 SMNVEV (reference sequence). The CDR3 totals 16 residues. V lost 2 bases and J 0 bases, leaving 11 bases between the germline ends. The CDR3 reads CASSLASDYSNQPQHF. CDR3 nucleotides: TGTGCCAGCAGTTTAGCCAGTGACTATAGCAATCAGCCCCAGCATTTT.

The CDR3: CASSLNRGNEKLFF. The CDR3, as DNA: TGTGCCAGCAGCTTAAACAGGGGAAATGAAAAACTGTTTTTT. The rearrangement joins TRBV7-9 to TRBJ1-4; 7 nucleotides align to TRBD1. Germline CDR1 is SEHNR and CDR2 is FQNEAQ (reference sequence). The CDR3 has 14 residues. V trimming: 2 bases; J trimming: 5 bases; junction bases outside the gene matches: 2.

The V call is TRBV19, the J call TRBJ2-7; TRBD1 aligns across 9 bases. Germline assignment: CDR1 LNHDA and CDR2 SQIVND (reference sequence). The CDR3 spans 15 residues. V gave up 2 bases and J gave up 2 bases; unmatched junction bases: 4. The CDR3 loop is CASSIRRDRAYEQYF. The CDR3, as DNA: TGTGCCAGTAGTATAAGGCGGGACAGGGCCTACGAGCAGTACTTC.

V and J are TRBV30 and TRBJ2-5; D not resolved. From germline, CDR1 is GTSNPN and CDR2 SVGIG (reference sequence). V lost 0 bases, J lost 7 bases, and 12 bases lay in between. The CDR3 covers 13 residues. Written as DNA, the CDR3 is TGTGCCTGGAGTGTAGGCGGAGCCGGGACCCAGTACTTC. Protein sequence: CAWSVGGAGTQYF.

This chain joins TRBV7-6 and TRBJ2-1; TRBD2 matches at 13 bases. The CDR3 totals 15 residues. Germline assignment: CDR1 SGHVS and CDR2 FNYEAQ. Losses at the gene ends were 3 bases for V and 6 bases for J; bases not matched to a gene: 2. The CDR3 DNA follows: TGTGCCAGCAGCTTCGGACTAGCGGGAGTCAATGAGCAGTTCTTC. Translated: CASSFGLAGVNEQFF.

V gene TRBV25-1 combines with J gene TRBJ2-7; 8 nucleotides align to TRBD2. Germline assignment: CDR1 MGHDK and CDR2 SYGVNS. The CDR3 is 16 residues long. With 1 base clipped from V and 2 bases from J, the junction kept 7 bases outside the gene matches. The DNA for the CDR3 is TGTGCCAGCAGTGAATTTCGAGCGGGGGTCACCTACGAGCAGTACTTC. Its translation: CASSEFRAGVTYEQYF.

This CDR3 reads CASSLVLAHTQYF. For the CDR3, the DNA is TGTGCCAGCAGCTTGGTATTAGCCCATACGCAGTATTTT. V and J are TRBV5-8 and TRBJ2-3; no clear D gene. Germline V gene lookup returns CDR1 SGHTS and CDR2 YDEGEE. CDR3 length: 13 amino acids. Trimming shortened V by 0 bases and J by 7 bases, and 9 bases separated the two germline ends.

In its sample, this clone was seen once. The rearrangement uses TRBV2 and TRBJ1-1; D remains ambiguous. The CDR3 has 13 amino acids. Germline CDR1 and CDR2: SNHLY and FYNNEI. Trimming took off 7 bases at V and 0 bases at J, with 9 bases between the two ends. The CDR3 here is CASMDSLNTEAFF. The CDR3 DNA sequence: TGTGCCAGCATGGATTCTTTGAACACTGAAGCTTTCTTT.

The chain uses TRBV18 and TRBJ1-2; the match to TRBD1 covers 8 bases. The CDR3 sequence is 15 residues long. Per the germline V gene, CDR1 is KGHSH and CDR2 is LQKENI. V shed 5 bases and J 1 base; nucleotides not matched to a gene: 6. In nucleotides, the CDR3 is TGTGCCAGCTCAACCGGGACAGGAGTTAACTATGGCTACACCTTC. It yields the protein CASSTGTGVNYGYTF.

This rearrangement joins TRBV18 to TRBJ2-5; 7 bases line up with TRBD1. CDR3 length: 15 amino acids. Germline trimming cut 1 base from V and 5 bases from J; bases unmatched to any gene: 7. CDR1 is KGHSH and CDR2 is LQKENI in the germline V gene. The CDR3 protein is CASSPQGGTWETQYF. CDR3 coding DNA: TGTGCCAGCTCACCACAAGGGGGCACTTGGGAGACCCAGTACTTC.

The chain links TRBV11-2 to TRBJ2-7; tentatively, D is TRBD2 (5 bases). CDR3 size: 15 residues. The V gene lost 5 bases and the J gene lost 0 bases, with 14 bases spanning the gap. The germline V gene has CDR1 SGHAT and CDR2 FQNNGV. The CDR3 bases are TGTGCCAGCAGCCGTGAGGGATATGGCTCCTACGAGCAGTACTTC. Amino acids: CASSREGYGSYEQYF.

The chain is built from TRBV10-3 and TRBJ2-2; D remains unclear. CDR1 is ENHRY and CDR2 is SYGVKD in the germline V gene. With 6 bases removed from V and 4 bases from J, the gap between germline ends came to 12 bases. This CDR3 is 14 amino acids long. This CDR3 reads CAISGPGPTGELFF. In nucleotides, the CDR3 is TGTGCCATCAGCGGGCCTGGCCCCACCGGGGAGCTGTTTTTT.

J is TRBJ2-1 and V is TRBV4-3; 10 bases fit TRBD2. J lost 10 bases, V lost 6 bases, and 12 bases had no gene match. From germline, CDR1 is LGHNA and CDR2 YSLEER. The CDR3 consists of 15 residues. CDR3: CASSQPAGGPGEQFF. The CDR3 region has the DNA TGCGCCAGCAGTCAACCAGCGGGAGGGCCGGGGGAGCAGTTCTTC.

The gene calls are TRBV6-1 and TRBJ2-1, with D perhaps matching TRBD2 (5 bases). The CDR3 loop spans 16 amino acids. Trimming removed 2 bases at V and 2 bases at J, with 13 bases between. Germline loops: CDR1 MNHNS, CDR2 SASEGT. The CDR3 DNA reads TGTGCCAGCAGTGAATGGGCTAGCAGCGCCTACAATGAGCAGTTCTTC. It yields the protein CASSEWASSAYNEQFF.

The chain couples TRBV19 to TRBJ1-3; D may be TRBD1 (6 bases). V lost 5 bases and J 4 bases, leaving 9 bases between the germline ends. Germline values: CDR1 LNHDA, CDR2 SQIVND (reference sequence). The CDR3 sequence is 13 residues long. The CDR3 here is CASSFDRGNTIYF. DNA for the CDR3: TGTGCCAGTAGTTTCGACAGGGGAAACACCATATATTTT.